A single sample is the source of the 7 T cell receptor beta chains below, sequenced in a study of OX40 agonist ivuxolimab in advanced cancers. Clones were read by immunoSEQ multiplex PCR, and TCRdb kept only the in-frame ones, dropping some. The sample has roughly 84,000 clones; over 70% are singletons. The material was CD4+ or CD8+ T cells sorted from blood, obtained in a trial of the OX40 agonist ivuxolimab. Receptor source: an adult with an advanced solid tumor such as melanoma, head and neck, liver or kidney cancer.

With respect to this clone: Other DNA sequences in this sample translate to the same CDR3. The chain combines TRBV6-1 with TRBJ1-5, with D hard to call. Germline V CDR1 and CDR2: MNHNS, SASEGT. There are 14 residues in the CDR3. V was shortened by 6 bases and J by 9 bases, with 18 bases between the two germline ends. The CDR3 sequence is CASSDNRRERPQHF. CDR3 nucleotide sequence: TGTGCCAGCAGCGACAACAGACGGGAGCGGCCCCAGCATTTT.

The rearrangement joins TRBV6-6 to TRBJ1-1; 9 bases map to TRBD1. With 2 bases clipped from V and 5 bases from J, the junction kept 3 bases outside the gene matches. This CDR3 contains 14 residues. In germline, CDR1 is MNHNY, CDR2 SVGAGI (reference sequence). The CDR3 sequence is CASSYGTGMTEAFF. In DNA form, the CDR3 reads TGTGCCAGCAGTTACGGGACAGGGATGACTGAAGCTTTCTTT.

This clone was picked up one time. The J gene is TRBJ1-2, the V gene TRBV21-1. TRBV21-1 is tagged as a pseudogene. The CDR3 contains 14 residues. CDR3 bases: TGTGCCAGCAGCAAACACGATCTTAACTATGGCTACACCTTC. It translates to CASSKHDLNYGYTF.

Comments on this clone: The junction differs from germline at one of its ends, possibly a read error. The J gene is TRBJ1-1, the V gene TRBV6-1; D is unclear. The CDR3 has 13 amino acids. Germline CDR1 reads MNHNS; CDR2 reads SASEGT. The CDR3 DNA reads as TGTGCCTGCAGTGCGTCCAGGAACGCTGAAGCTTTCTTT. Translated, it gives CACSASRNAEAFF.

Only one count was recorded for this clone. The genes are TRBV4-1 and TRBJ2-5, with D possibly matching TRBD2 (5 bases). The CDR3 sequence is 17 residues long. Germline V gene sequence: CDR1 MGHRA, CDR2 YSYEKL. The ends were cut back, 1 base at V and 2 bases at J, with 17 bases in the middle. The CDR3 loop is CASSQVGTGSLQETQYF. The CDR3 DNA is TGCGCCAGCAGCCAAGTGGGAACGGGGTCCCTTCAAGAGACCCAGTACTTC.

This chain uses TRBV18 with TRBJ2-7; weak D call: TRBD1 (6 bases). V dropped 6 bases and J dropped 0 bases, with 15 bases sitting between them. This CDR3 has 15 residues. The germline CDR1 and CDR2 sequences are KGHSH and LQKENI. The CDR3 protein is CASSPTVDSSYEQYF. The CDR3 DNA sequence: TGTGCCAGCTCTCCTACCGTGGACAGCTCCTACGAGCAGTACTTC.

The chain recombines TRBV6-1 with TRBJ1-5; tentatively, D is TRBD1 (6 bases). The CDR3 spans 13 residues. CDR1 and CDR2 (germline): MNHNS, SASEGT. The V end lost 7 bases, the J end lost 3 bases, and 10 bases lay between the germline ends. This chain's CDR3 is CASIRDTNQPQHF. As DNA, the CDR3 is TGTGCCAGCATTCGGGACACCAATCAGCCCCAGCATTTT.